The entry below describes one T cell receptor (beta chain). Its target is not known. A read error may be the cause here, since a much bigger clone is one base away. This entry is derived from a study of breast tumors, draining lymph nodes, adjacent tissues. Study conclusions and caveats: Luminal-like breast cancer showed significantly higher tumor–nontumor repertoire similarity than basal-like. Findings are consistent with lymph node origin and intratumoral expansion of most tumor T cells. Tumor TCR diversity was below lymph nodes but above nontumor tissue.

TCRdb ran MiXCR on the multiplex PCR reads and lists one entry per CDR3 protein. The data hold 150,000 to 200,000 distinct CDR3 sequences, with roughly 30% observed a single time. Looked up from germline, CDR1 is DFQATT and CDR2 is SNEGSKA (reference sequence). The CDR3 is made up of 12 amino acids. Samples came from axillary lymph nodes draining the breast cancer. V and J are TRBV20-1 and TRBJ1-2; D unclear. This sequence was found in a female donor with breast cancer. Some clones in this sample may be carry-over from other donors' samples. Sequenced: axillary lymph node tissue. CDR3 sequence (DNA): TGCAGTGCTCCATCACCCTACTATGGCTACGCCTTC. It codes for CSAPSPYYGYAF.